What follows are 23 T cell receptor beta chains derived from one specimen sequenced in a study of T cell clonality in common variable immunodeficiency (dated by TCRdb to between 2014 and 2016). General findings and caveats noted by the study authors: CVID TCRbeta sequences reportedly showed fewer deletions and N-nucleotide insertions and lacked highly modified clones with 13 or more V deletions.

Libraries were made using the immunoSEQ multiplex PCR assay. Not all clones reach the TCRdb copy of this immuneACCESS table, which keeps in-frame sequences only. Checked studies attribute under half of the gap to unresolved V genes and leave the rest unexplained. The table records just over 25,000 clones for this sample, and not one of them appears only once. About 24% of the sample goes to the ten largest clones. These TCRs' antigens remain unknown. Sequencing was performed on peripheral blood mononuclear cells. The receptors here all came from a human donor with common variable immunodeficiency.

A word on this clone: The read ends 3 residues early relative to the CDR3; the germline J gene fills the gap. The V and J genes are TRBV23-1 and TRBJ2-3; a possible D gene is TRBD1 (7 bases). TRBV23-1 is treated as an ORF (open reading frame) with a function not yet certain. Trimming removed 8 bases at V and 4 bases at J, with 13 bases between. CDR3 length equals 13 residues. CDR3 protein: CASGQGGADTQYF. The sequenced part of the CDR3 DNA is TGCGCCAGCGGGCAGGGGGGAGCAGATACG.

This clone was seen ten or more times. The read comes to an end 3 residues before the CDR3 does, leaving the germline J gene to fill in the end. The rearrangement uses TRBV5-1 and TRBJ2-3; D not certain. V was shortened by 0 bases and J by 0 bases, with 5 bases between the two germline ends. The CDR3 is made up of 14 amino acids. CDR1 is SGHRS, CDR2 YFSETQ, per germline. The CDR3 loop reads CASSLGRSTDTQYF. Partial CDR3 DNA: TGCGCCAGCAGCTTGGGTCGGAGCACAGATACG.

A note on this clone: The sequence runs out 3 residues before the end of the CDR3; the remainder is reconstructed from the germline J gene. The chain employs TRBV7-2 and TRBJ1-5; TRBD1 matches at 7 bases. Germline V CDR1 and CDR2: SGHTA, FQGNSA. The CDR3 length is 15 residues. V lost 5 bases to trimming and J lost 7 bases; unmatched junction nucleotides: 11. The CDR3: CASSAQTGYKQPQHF. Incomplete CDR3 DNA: TGTGCCAGCAGCGCACAGACAGGGTACAAGCAGCCC. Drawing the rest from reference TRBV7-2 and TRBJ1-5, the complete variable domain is GAGVSQSPSNKVTEKGKDVELRCDPISGHTALYWYRQSLGQGLEFLIYFQGNSAPDKSGLPSDRFSAERTGGSVSTLTIQRTQQEDSAVYLCASSAQTGYKQPQHFGDGTRLSIL.

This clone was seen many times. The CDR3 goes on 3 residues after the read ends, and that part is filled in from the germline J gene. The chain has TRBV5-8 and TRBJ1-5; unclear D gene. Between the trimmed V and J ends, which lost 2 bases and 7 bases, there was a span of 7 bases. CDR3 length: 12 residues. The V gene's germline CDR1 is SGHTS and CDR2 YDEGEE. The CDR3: CASSFSAQPQHF. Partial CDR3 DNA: TGTGCCAGCAGCTTCAGCGCCCAGCCC.

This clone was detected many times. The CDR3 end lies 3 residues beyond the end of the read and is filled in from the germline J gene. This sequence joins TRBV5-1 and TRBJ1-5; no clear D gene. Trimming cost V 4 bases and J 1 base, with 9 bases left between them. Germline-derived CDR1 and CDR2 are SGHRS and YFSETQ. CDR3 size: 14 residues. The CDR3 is CASSEEGSNQPQHF. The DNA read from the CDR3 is TGCGCCAGCAGCGAGGAGGGCAGCAATCAGCCC.

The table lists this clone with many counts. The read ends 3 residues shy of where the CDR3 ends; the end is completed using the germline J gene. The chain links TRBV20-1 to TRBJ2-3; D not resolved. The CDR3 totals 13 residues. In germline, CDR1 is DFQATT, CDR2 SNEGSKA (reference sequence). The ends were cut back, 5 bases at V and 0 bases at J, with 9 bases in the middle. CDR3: CSASVRSTDTQYF. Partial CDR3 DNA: TGCAGTGCTTCTGTCAGAAGCACAGATACG.

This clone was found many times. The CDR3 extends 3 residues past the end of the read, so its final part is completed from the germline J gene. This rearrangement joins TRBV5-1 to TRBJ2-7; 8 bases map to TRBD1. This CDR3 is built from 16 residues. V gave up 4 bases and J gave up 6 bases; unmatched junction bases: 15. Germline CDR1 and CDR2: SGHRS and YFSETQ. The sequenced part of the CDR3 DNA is TGCGCCAGCAGCCCAGACGTTGGGACAGGAGGTACCGAG. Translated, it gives CASSPDVGTGGTE. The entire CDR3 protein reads CASSPDVGTGGTEQYF.

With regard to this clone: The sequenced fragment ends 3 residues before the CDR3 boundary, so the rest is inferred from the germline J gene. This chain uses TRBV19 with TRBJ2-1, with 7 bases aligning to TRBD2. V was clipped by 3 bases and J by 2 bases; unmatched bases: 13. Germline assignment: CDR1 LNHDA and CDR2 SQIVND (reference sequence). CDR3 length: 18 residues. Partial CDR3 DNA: TGTGCCAGTAGTATGGGACGAGCGGGGCTGAACGCCTACAATGAG. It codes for CASSMGRAGLNAYNE. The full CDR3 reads CASSMGRAGLNAYNEQFF.

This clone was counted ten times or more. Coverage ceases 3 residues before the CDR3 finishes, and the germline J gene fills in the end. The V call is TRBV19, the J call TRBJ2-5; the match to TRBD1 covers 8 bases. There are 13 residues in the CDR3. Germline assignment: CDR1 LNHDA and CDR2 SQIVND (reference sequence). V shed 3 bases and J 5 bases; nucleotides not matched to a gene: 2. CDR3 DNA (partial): TGTGCCAGTAGTATGGACAGGGTCGAGACC. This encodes CASSMDRVET. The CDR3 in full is CASSMDRVETQYF.

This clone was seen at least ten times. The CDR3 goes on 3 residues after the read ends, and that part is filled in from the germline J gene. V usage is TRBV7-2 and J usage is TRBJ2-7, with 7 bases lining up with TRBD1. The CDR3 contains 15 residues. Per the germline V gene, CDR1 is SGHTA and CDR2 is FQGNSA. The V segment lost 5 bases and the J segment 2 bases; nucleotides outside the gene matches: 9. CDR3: CASSRGRGTTYEQYF. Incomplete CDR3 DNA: TGTGCCAGCAGCAGGGGCAGGGGGACCACCTACGAG.

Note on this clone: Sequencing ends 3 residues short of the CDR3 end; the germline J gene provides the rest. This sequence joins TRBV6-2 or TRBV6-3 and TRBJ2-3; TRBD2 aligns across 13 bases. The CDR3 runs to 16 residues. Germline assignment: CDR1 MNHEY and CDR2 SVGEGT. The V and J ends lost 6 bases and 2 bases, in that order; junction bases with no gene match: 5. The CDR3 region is CASSRGLAGLTDTQYF. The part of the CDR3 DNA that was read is TGTGCCAGCAGCCGGGGACTAGCGGGGCTCACAGATACG.

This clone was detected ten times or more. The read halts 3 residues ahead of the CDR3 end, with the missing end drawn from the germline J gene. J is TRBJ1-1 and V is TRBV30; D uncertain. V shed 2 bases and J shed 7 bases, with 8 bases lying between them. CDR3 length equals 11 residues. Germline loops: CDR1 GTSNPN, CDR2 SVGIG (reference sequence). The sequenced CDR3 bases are TGTGCCTGGAGTTGGCAGAGTGAA. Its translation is CAWSWQSE. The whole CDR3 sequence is CAWSWQSEAFF.

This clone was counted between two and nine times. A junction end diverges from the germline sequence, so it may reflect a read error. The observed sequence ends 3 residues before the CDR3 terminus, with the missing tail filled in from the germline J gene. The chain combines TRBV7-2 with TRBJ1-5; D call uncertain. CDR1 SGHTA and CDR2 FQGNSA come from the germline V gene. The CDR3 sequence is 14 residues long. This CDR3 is CASSFPQGKQPQHF. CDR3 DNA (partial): TGTGCCAGCAGCTTCCCTCAAGGCAAGCAGCCC.

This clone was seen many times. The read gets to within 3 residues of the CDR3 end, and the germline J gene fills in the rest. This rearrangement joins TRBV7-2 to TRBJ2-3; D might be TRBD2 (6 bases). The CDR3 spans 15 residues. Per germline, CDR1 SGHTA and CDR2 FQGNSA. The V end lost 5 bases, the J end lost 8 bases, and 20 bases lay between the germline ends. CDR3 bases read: TGTGCCAGCAGCATAACCGGGACTGGGGTCGGTACG. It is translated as CASSITGTGVGT. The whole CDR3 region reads CASSITGTGVGTQYF.

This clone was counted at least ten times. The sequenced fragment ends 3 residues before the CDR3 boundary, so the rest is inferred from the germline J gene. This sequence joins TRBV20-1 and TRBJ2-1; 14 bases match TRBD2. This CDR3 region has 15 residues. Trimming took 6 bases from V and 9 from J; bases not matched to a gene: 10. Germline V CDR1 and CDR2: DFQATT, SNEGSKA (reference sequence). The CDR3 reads CSARLAGGTRSEQFF. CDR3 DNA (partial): TGCAGTGCCAGACTAGCGGGAGGGACTAGAAGTGAG.

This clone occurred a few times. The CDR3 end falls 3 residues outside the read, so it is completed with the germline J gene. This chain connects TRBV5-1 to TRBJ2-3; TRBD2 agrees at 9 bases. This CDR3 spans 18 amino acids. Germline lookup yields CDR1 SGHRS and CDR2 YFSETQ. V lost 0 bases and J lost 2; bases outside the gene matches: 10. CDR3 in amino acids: CASSLGLAAVGNTDTQYF. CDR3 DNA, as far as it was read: TGCGCCAGCAGCTTGGGACTAGCGGCGGTAGGAAACACAGATACG.

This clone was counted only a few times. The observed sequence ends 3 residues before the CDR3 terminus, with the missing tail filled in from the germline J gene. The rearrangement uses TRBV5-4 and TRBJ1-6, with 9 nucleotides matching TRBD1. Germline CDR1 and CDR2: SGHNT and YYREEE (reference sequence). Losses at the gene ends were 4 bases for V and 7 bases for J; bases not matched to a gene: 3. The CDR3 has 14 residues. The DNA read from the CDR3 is TGTGCCAGCAGCCGGGACAGGGACAATTCACCC. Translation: CASSRDRDNSP. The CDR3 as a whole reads CASSRDRDNSPLHF.

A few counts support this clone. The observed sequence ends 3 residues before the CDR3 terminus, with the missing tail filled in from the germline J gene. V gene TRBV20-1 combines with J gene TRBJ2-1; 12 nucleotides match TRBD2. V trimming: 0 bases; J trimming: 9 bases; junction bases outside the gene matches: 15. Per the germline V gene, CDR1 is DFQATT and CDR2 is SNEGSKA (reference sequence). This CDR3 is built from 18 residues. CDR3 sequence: CSARDTASGGANVGEQFF. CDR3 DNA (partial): TGCAGTGCTAGAGATACAGCTAGCGGGGGGGCCAATGTAGGTGAG.

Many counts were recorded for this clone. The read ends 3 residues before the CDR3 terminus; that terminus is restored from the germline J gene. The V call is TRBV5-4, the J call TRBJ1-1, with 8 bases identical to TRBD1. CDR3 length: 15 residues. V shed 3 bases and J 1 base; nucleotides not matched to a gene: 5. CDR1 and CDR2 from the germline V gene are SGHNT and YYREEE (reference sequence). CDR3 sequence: CASSSLQGANTEAFF. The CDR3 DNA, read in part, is TGTGCCAGCAGCTCACTTCAGGGGGCGAACACTGAA.

The CDR3 DNA, read in part, is TGTGCCAGCCGGCAGGGCAGGTACGAG. It codes for CASRQGRYE. The full CDR3 reads CASRQGRYEQYF. The J gene is TRBJ2-7, the V gene TRBV2; maybe TRBD1 (5 bases). The read is 3 residues too short to cover the CDR3 end, so that end is filled in from the germline J gene. The CDR3 is 12 amino acids. Germline values: CDR1 SNHLY, CDR2 FYNNEI. Trimming took 8 bases from V and 4 from J, leaving 12 bases between them.

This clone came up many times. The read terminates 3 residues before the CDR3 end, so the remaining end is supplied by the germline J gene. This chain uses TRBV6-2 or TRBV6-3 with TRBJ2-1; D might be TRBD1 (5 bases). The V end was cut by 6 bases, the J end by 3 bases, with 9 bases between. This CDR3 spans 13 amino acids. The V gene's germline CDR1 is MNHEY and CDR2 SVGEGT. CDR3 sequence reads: CASRGPYYNEQFF. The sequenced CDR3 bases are TGTGCCAGCAGGGGGCCGTACTACAATGAG.

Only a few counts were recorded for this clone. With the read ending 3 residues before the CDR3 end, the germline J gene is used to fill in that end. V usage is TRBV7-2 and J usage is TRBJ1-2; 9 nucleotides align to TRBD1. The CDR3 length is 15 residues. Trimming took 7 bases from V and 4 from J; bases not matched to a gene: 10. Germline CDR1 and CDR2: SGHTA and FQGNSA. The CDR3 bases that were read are TGTGCCAGCAAGAAAACACAGGGGGCGGGCTATGGC. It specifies CASKKTQGAGYG. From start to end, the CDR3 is CASKKTQGAGYGYTF.

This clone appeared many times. The CDR3 protein is CASSDYRGLNQPQHF. CDR3 DNA, as far as it was read: TGTGCCAGCAGTGATTACAGGGGACTCAATCAGCCC. The chain joins TRBV6-1 to TRBJ1-5; 7 bases map to TRBD1. The read terminates 3 residues before the CDR3 end, so the remaining end is supplied by the germline J gene. V shed 3 bases and J 3 bases; nucleotides not matched to a gene: 5. Germline-derived CDR1 and CDR2 are MNHNS and SASEGT. The CDR3 is 15 amino acids.